Listed below are T cell receptor beta chains from one sample, sequenced in a study of beta chain features in type 1 diabetes. Repertoires were generated with immunoSEQ multiplex PCR, while TCRdb's copy carries only in-frame clones and drops some. The sample holds almost 350,000 clones, approximately 10% seen once. The specimen sequenced was central memory CD4+ T cells from blood. These TCRs come from a young man with type 1 diabetes. Each CDR3 is given with its conserved first and last residue. D genes are given only for firm matches. The size entry is marked missing in some rows and otherwise reads once, few, many or a size class.

d_gene,j_gene,v_gene,abundance,CDR3nt,CDR3aa
NA,TRBJ2-6,TRBV7-2,few,TGTGCCAGCAGTTACACCCACTCTGGGGCCAACGTCCTGACTTTC,CASSYTHSGANVLTF
TRBD2,TRBJ2-3,TRBV5-1,NA,TGCGCCAGCAGCTTGGTGGGAGCGGGGGCCACAGATACGCAGTATTTT,CASSLVGAGATDTQYF
TRBD2,TRBJ2-1,TRBV2,NA,TGTGCCAGCGGAACTAGCGGGGGGTATGAGCAGTTCTTC,CASGTSGGYEQFF
TRBD2,TRBJ2-2,TRBV5-1,few,TGCGCCAGCAGCCTGAGCGGGGCCGCCGGGGAGCTGTTTTTT,CASSLSGAAGELFF
NA,TRBJ2-1,TRBV6-6,NA,TGTGCCAGCAGTCCGTACGCCGCTTCCTCCTACAATGAGCAGTTCTTC,CASSPYAASSYNEQFF
NA,TRBJ2-1,TRBV6-5,NA,TGTGCCAGCAGTTATTTAGCGACGGGCAATGAGCAGTTCTTC,CASSYLATGNEQFF
NA,TRBJ2-1,TRBV4-1,NA,TGCGCCAGCAGCCAAGTTGATTTGGGGGTCAGTAGGGGTGAGCAGTTCTTC,CASSQVDLGVSRGEQFF
NA,TRBJ2-4,TRBV4-3,few,TGCGCCAGCAGCCAGGGGGTTTGGGAAAACATTCAGTACTTC,CASSQGVWENIQYF
NA,TRBJ2-3,TRBV27,few,TGTGCGACCGCCCCCATAGCACCCACAGATACGCAGTATTTT,CATAPIAPTDTQYF
NA,TRBJ1-2,TRBV20-1,NA,TGCAGTGCTAGAGGCTATGGCTACACCTTC,CSARGYGYTF
NA,TRBJ2-7,TRBV27,NA,TGTGCCAGCAGCCCGGCGGGCAGATACGAGCAGTACTTC,CASSPAGRYEQYF
NA,TRBJ1-2,TRBV21-1,NA,TGTGCCAGCAGCGAGCGGGGGTCAGCGCGGTTTTATGGCTACACCTTC,CASSERGSARFYGYTF
TRBD1,TRBJ2-1,TRBV7-9,NA,TGTGCCAGCAGCTTAGCGCACGACAGGGGTCATCATAATGAGCAGTTCTTC,CASSLAHDRGHHNEQFF
NA,TRBJ2-4,TRBV9,few,TGTGCCAGCAGCGTAGCTCCGGGGGCGGGATACATTCAGTACTTC,CASSVAPGAGYIQYF
NA,TRBJ1-6,TRBV6-6,NA,TGTGCCAGCAGTTCCCCTTTAACTTCACCCCTCCACTTT,CASSSPLTSPLHF
NA,TRBJ2-7,TRBV6-1,few,TGTGCCAGCAGACCTACGGACAGTCTCTACGAGCAGTACTTC,CASRPTDSLYEQYF
NA,TRBJ1-1,TRBV29-1,NA,TGCAGCGCGAGTCAGAATTTTATGAACACTGAAGCTTTCTTT,CSASQNFMNTEAFF
NA,TRBJ2-1,TRBV6-5,NA,TGTGCCAGCAGTTCAAGACGGAACCTAGGCAATGAGCAGTTCTTC,CASSSRRNLGNEQFF
NA,TRBJ2-6,TRBV19,NA,TGTGCCAGTAGCGTGAAAGGCCAATTCGACTCTGGGGCCAACGTCCTGACTTTC,CASSVKGQFDSGANVLTF
NA,TRBJ2-5,TRBV7-2,few,TGTGCCAGCAGCCCTTATGGAGAGACCCAGTACTTC,CASSPYGETQYF
TRBD2,TRBJ2-7,TRBV7-2,NA,TGTGCCAGCAGCACTAGCGGGGGGGCCTACGAGCAGTACTTC,CASSTSGGAYEQYF
NA,TRBJ1-5,TRBV6-6,few,TGTGCCAGCAGTTACTCGTTAGGGGGAAGACAGCCCCAGCATTTT,CASSYSLGGRQPQHF
NA,TRBJ2-2,TRBV4-1,NA,TGCGCCAGCAGCCCAGGCGGATCGAACACCGGGGAGCTGTTTTTT,CASSPGGSNTGELFF
NA,TRBJ2-5,TRBV10-2,NA,TGCGCCAGCAGTGTAGGGTCCGAAGAGACCCAGTACTTC,CASSVGSEETQYF
NA,TRBJ1-4,TRBV5-6,NA,TGTGCCAGCAGTGCCGTCGGGGAGGGATCTAATGAAAAACTGTTTTTT,CASSAVGEGSNEKLFF
TRBD1,TRBJ2-7,TRBV6-1,NA,TGTGCCAGCAGTCCCTGGACAGGGACCTACGAGCAGTACTTC,CASSPWTGTYEQYF
NA,TRBJ2-3,TRBV18,many,TGTGCCAGCTCACCATTCCCTACAGATACGCAGTATTTT,CASSPFPTDTQYF
NA,TRBJ1-4,TRBV4-3,few,TGCGCCAGCAGCCAAGACTGGCGGGGCGGTGAAAAACTGTTTTTT,CASSQDWRGGEKLFF
TRBD2,TRBJ2-7,TRBV7-2,few,TGTGCCCCACCAGGTCCAGGGAGGGTTGACTACGAGCAGTACTTC,CAPPGPGRVDYEQYF
TRBD1,TRBJ1-2,TRBV4-1,few,TGCGCCAGCAGCGGTACAGGGGATTTCTATGGCTACACCTTC,CASSGTGDFYGYTF
TRBD2,TRBJ2-1,TRBV6-5,NA,TGTGCCAGCAGCCTTGGACTAGCGGGTGGGGATGAGCAGTTCTTC,CASSLGLAGGDEQFF
NA,TRBJ1-2,TRBV5-5,NA,TGTGCCAGCAGCTTGGCGTCGGGAATCGACTATGGCTACACCTTC,CASSLASGIDYGYTF
NA,TRBJ2-5,TRBV7-2,few,TGTGCCAGCAGCTCGACAGGTGAACAGACCCAGTACTTC,CASSSTGEQTQYF
NA,TRBJ1-1,TRBV4-3,few,TGCGCCAGCAGCCAAGATTATGGGCGGGAGCTCTTT,CASSQDYGRELF
TRBD1,TRBJ1-6,TRBV27,NA,TGTGCCAGCAGTATGGGACAGGGGGCAACGTTAAGTTCACCCCTCCACTTT,CASSMGQGATLSSPLHF
TRBD2,TRBJ2-3,TRBV4-3,few,TGCGCCAGCAGCCAAGATCCCGGGGGTAGCGGGGGATTCACAGATACGCAGTATTTT,CASSQDPGGSGGFTDTQYF
TRBD2,TRBJ2-7,TRBV5-1,few,TGCGCCAGCAGCTCAGGACTAGCGGGAGAGCAGTACTTC,CASSSGLAGEQYF
TRBD1,TRBJ2-7,TRBV7-9,NA,TGTGCCAGCAGCGCCCGGGACAGGGTACGCGAGCAGTACTTC,CASSARDRVREQYF
NA,TRBJ2-7,TRBV2,NA,TGTGCCAGCAGCCTAGGGGGGGCCCCCCGGGGCGAGCAGTACTTC,CASSLGGAPRGEQYF
NA,TRBJ2-1,TRBV19,NA,TGTGCCAGTAGCCAGACCAATGAGCAGTTCTTC,CASSQTNEQFF
TRBD1,TRBJ1-2,TRBV5-1,few,TGCGCCAGCAGCTTGGATGGACAGGGAAAGGGCTACACCTTC,CASSLDGQGKGYTF
NA,TRBJ2-7,TRBV7-2,NA,TGTGCCAGCAGCCCCTGGCGGCAGTCCTACGAGCAGTACTTC,CASSPWRQSYEQYF
NA,TRBJ2-5,TRBV7-6,few,TGTGCCAGCAGCCCTTTTGAGGAGACCCAGTACTTC,CASSPFEETQYF
NA,TRBJ1-2,TRBV7-9,many,TGTGCCAGCAGCCAACAGGCCGGGACGGGCAACTATGGCTACACCTTC,CASSQQAGTGNYGYTF
NA,TRBJ1-6,TRBV4-3,few,TGCGCCAGCAGCCAATGGACAGCCAATTCACCCCTCCACTTT,CASSQWTANSPLHF
NA,TRBJ2-3,TRBV4-3,many,TGCGCCAGCAGCCAAGGGGGGCGTTACCCTAGCACAGATACGCAGTATTTT,CASSQGGRYPSTDTQYF
NA,TRBJ2-7,TRBV28,few,TGTGCCAGCAGCATCAATTTAGAGCAGTACTTC,CASSINLEQYF
NA,TRBJ2-3,TRBV5-6,NA,TGTGCCAGCAGCTTGAGGACCCTGGGCACAGATACGCAGTATTTT,CASSLRTLGTDTQYF
NA,TRBJ2-1,TRBV27,few,TGTGCCAGCAGTTCAGGAGGGTACAATGAGCAGTTCTTC,CASSSGGYNEQFF
TRBD1,TRBJ2-6,TRBV7-9,NA,TGTGCCAGCAGCTTTACAGGGGGCGCGGGGGCCAACGTCCTGACTTTC,CASSFTGGAGANVLTF
TRBD2,TRBJ2-5,TRBV5-1,NA,TGCGCCAGCAGCTTGGAAGGACTAGGAGAGACCCAGTACTTC,CASSLEGLGETQYF
NA,TRBJ1-1,TRBV6-6,NA,TGTGCCAGCAGTTACAAGGGGGGAGACACTGAAGCTTTCTTT,CASSYKGGDTEAFF
TRBD2,TRBJ2-2,TRBV19,NA,TGTGCCAGCGGACTAGCGGGCCTCGGCGGGACCGGGGAGCTGTTTTTT,CASGLAGLGGTGELFF
NA,TRBJ1-2,TRBV28,NA,TGTGCCAGCAGCCGGAAGGGGAGAGGCTACACCTTC,CASSRKGRGYTF
TRBD2,TRBJ2-1,TRBV19,NA,TGTGCCAGTAGTATTGGGCCGGGCGGGGGAAACAATGAGCAGTTCTTC,CASSIGPGGGNNEQFF
NA,TRBJ2-7,TRBV1,few,TGCACCAGCAGCCAGAGCCGGGGGGTTTCCTACGAGCAGTACTTC,CTSSQSRGVSYEQYF
NA,TRBJ2-7,TRBV6-5,NA,TGTGCCAGCAGTTACTCGACGGGCAGGGCTTACGAGCAGTACTTC,CASSYSTGRAYEQYF
TRBD1,TRBJ2-7,TRBV7-9,few,TGTGCCAGCAGGCCTATACAGGGGGACTTCTACGAGCAGTACTTC,CASRPIQGDFYEQYF
TRBD1,TRBJ2-3,TRBV29-1,few,TGCAGCGTTGGGGGCCAGGGGGCCGGAGATACGCAGTATTTT,CSVGGQGAGDTQYF
TRBD1,TRBJ2-1,TRBV6-6,few,TGTGCCAGCAGTAAGGGACCGGGACAGGGGGCGAATGAGCAGTTCTTC,CASSKGPGQGANEQFF